These T cell receptor beta chains were read from a single sample in a study of T cell responses to AZD1222 COVID-19 vaccine. Sequencing was performed with immunoSEQ multiplex PCR; in TCRdb, only in-frame clones are kept and a portion is missing. The table lists approximately 140,000 clones, about 93% of them singletons. This specimen was peripheral blood, taken on day 0 of AZD1222 vaccination. The receptors were sampled from an adult in good health. Both conserved end residues are part of each CDR3. A D gene is named only where the DNA matches it firmly. A row's size may be missing; if present it is once, few, many or a size class.

D gene | clone size | J gene | V gene | CDR3 DNA | CDR3 protein
- | - | TRBJ1-1 | TRBV27 | TGTGCCAGCTTGGGCCAAAAGAGGACTGAAGCTTTCTTT | CASLGQKRTEAFF
- | - | TRBJ1-3 | TRBV5-4 | TGTGCCAGCAGCTTGTCGACTCAGGGATCGGCGGGAAACACCATATATTTT | CASSLSTQGSAGNTIYF
- | - | TRBJ2-2 | TRBV4-1 | TGCGCCAGCAGGGGTTCCAGTATGGTCGGGGAGCTGTTTTTT | CASRGSSMVGELFF
TRBD1 | - | TRBJ2-3 | TRBV11-3 | TGTGCCAGCAGCCTCGGACAGGGGGCAAACACAGATACGCAGTATTTT | CASSLGQGANTDTQYF
- | - | TRBJ2-7 | TRBV5-4 | TGTGCCAGCAGCTTGGGGCTAGCGCGAGAGCAGTACTTC | CASSLGLAREQYF
- | - | TRBJ2-2 | TRBV7-9 | TGTGCCAGCAGGAGGGGTACCGGGGAGCTGTTTTTT | CASRRGTGELFF
TRBD2 | once | TRBJ2-1 | TRBV25-1 | TGTGCCAGCAGTGTTGCGGGGGGGCCGATTGAGCAGTTCTTC | CASSVAGGPIEQFF
TRBD2 | - | TRBJ2-7 | TRBV13 | TGTGCCAGCAGCGGGGGGGAGTTCCACGAGCAGTACTTC | CASSGGEFHEQYF
- | - | TRBJ1-2 | TRBV28 | TGTGCCAGCAGTTTATCTAGGGGGGCCCGATTCAGGGCTAACTATGGCTACACCTTC | CASSLSRGARFRANYGYTF
- | - | TRBJ1-1 | TRBV23-1 | TGCGCCAGCAGTCAATCGTTGGAGGGTTTGAACACTGAAGCTTTCTTT | CASSQSLEGLNTEAFF
- | - | TRBJ1-3 | TRBV30 | TGTGCCTGGATCGCTCGGGCGGGAAACACCATATATTTT | CAWIARAGNTIYF
- | - | TRBJ1-2 | TRBV7-9 | TGTGCCAGCAGCCCCACCCCACTAACAGGGACCGGCTACACCTTC | CASSPTPLTGTGYTF
- | - | TRBJ1-2 | TRBV10-3 | TGTGCCATCAGTGAGTCGGCTGGACGGGGGGCTGGCTACACCTTC | CAISESAGRGAGYTF
TRBD1 | - | TRBJ2-3 | TRBV28 | TGTGCCAGCAGCCATGACAGGGGGAAGCGGGGCAGCACAGATACGCAGTATTTT | CASSHDRGKRGSTDTQYF
TRBD1 | - | TRBJ1-6 | TRBV9 | TGTGCCAGCAGCCCTCAGGGGGGGGATCAGACACCCCTCCACTTT | CASSPQGGDQTPLHF
TRBD1 | - | TRBJ2-1 | TRBV2 | TGTGCCCCCCGGGACAGGGAACACAATGAGCAGTTCTTC | CAPRDREHNEQFF
- | few | TRBJ1-1 | TRBV30 | TGTGCCTGGAGTTTGAACACTGAAGCTTTCTTT | CAWSLNTEAFF
TRBD2 | - | TRBJ2-1 | TRBV5-6 | TGTGCCAGCTCCGAAGGCGGGAGGGATATCTCCTACAATGAGCAGTTCTTC | CASSEGGRDISYNEQFF
- | - | TRBJ1-5 | TRBV6-5 | TGTGCCAGCAGTTATAGTAGCAATCAGCCCCAGCATTTT | CASSYSSNQPQHF
- | - | TRBJ2-2 | TRBV11-2 | TGTGCCAGCAGCTTGTCCAACACCGGGGAGCTGTTTTTT | CASSLSNTGELFF
- | - | TRBJ1-6 | TRBV5-1 | TGCGCCAGCAGCTTGTATTCGACAGTTAATTCACCCCTCCACTTT | CASSLYSTVNSPLHF
TRBD2 | once | TRBJ2-7 | TRBV6-5 | TGTGCCACTCGGACTAGCGGGAGTTCCCACGAGCAGTACTTC | CATRTSGSSHEQYF
TRBD1 | - | TRBJ1-2 | TRBV19 | TGTGCCAGTAGTATCGGGGACAGGGGTGGCTACACCTTC | CASSIGDRGGYTF
- | - | TRBJ1-1 | TRBV5-8 | TGTGCCAGCAGCCTGGGGAATGAAGCTTTCTTT | CASSLGNEAFF
- | - | TRBJ1-1 | TRBV12-3/TRBV12-4 | TGTGCCAGCAGTTCCAGGGGTACTGAAGCTTTCTTT | CASSSRGTEAFF
- | - | TRBJ1-1 | TRBV5-1 | TGCGCCAGCAGCTTCGGTGACAGCTCGAACACTGAAGCTTTCTTT | CASSFGDSSNTEAFF
- | - | TRBJ2-4 | TRBV6-5 | TGTGCCAGCAGCCTCACAACAGGGCGGCACATTCAGTACTTC | CASSLTTGRHIQYF
TRBD1 | once | TRBJ1-2 | TRBV27 | TGTGCCAGCAGTTTAGGACAGGGGGCAATAGGAACCTTC | CASSLGQGAIGTF
- | - | TRBJ1-1 | TRBV3-1/TRBV3-2 | TGTGCCAGCAGCCCCCCCAAGGACACTGAAGCTTTCTTT | CASSPPKDTEAFF
TRBD2 | - | TRBJ2-1 | TRBV20-1 | TGCAGTGCTAGTGATAGCGGGGATTACAATGAGCAGTTCTTC | CSASDSGDYNEQFF
- | - | TRBJ1-1 | TRBV7-9 | TGTGCCAGCAGCTTAGTGGTGGGGGGCGCGGGTCAGAACACTGAAGCTTTCTTT | CASSLVVGGAGQNTEAFF
TRBD2 | - | TRBJ2-1 | TRBV9 | TGTGCCAGCAGCAAAGATTTAGCGGGAGGGCCTTCCAATGAGCAGTTCTTC | CASSKDLAGGPSNEQFF
TRBD1 | - | TRBJ1-6 | TRBV5-8 | TGTGCCAGCAGCTCCCCACTGGACAGGGCGGGATGGTCACCCCTCCACTTT | CASSSPLDRAGWSPLHF
TRBD2 | - | TRBJ2-1 | TRBV9 | TGTGCCAGCGCAACCGAGGGCGGGAGGGAGTTCTTC | CASATEGGREFF
TRBD1 | - | TRBJ2-5 | TRBV24-1 | TGTGCCACAAAAGGGACAGGACCCCAAGAGACCCAGTACTTC | CATKGTGPQETQYF
TRBD1 | - | TRBJ2-3 | TRBV7-2 | TGTGCCAGCAGCTGGTCCAGGGACAGGTACACAGATACGCAGTATTTT | CASSWSRDRYTDTQYF
TRBD2 | - | TRBJ2-2 | TRBV7-8 | TGTGCCAGCTCCGGGGGGGCTGGCACCGGGGAGCTGTTTTTT | CASSGGAGTGELFF
- | - | TRBJ1-1 | TRBV28 | TGTGCCAGCAGTTGGGTTGGCACTGAAGCTTTCTTT | CASSWVGTEAFF
- | - | TRBJ2-7 | TRBV27 | TGTGCCAGCATGGGGACGGCCTACGAGCAGTACTTC | CASMGTAYEQYF
- | - | TRBJ2-1 | TRBV6-2/TRBV6-3 | TGTGCCAGCAGTTCCGGACTTTACAATGAGCAGTTCTTC | CASSSGLYNEQFF
TRBD1 | - | TRBJ2-1 | TRBV28 | TGTGCCAGCAGTTCTCCATCCGGGACAGGCCTCGGTGAGCAGTTCTTC | CASSSPSGTGLGEQFF
TRBD2 | - | TRBJ2-7 | TRBV6-1 | TGTGCCAGCAGTGAAGGAGCGGGAGGGCCCCCGGGCGAGCAGTACTTC | CASSEGAGGPPGEQYF
- | - | TRBJ1-2 | TRBV18 | TGTGCCAGCTCACCACAGGGGGTGAATGGCTACACCTTC | CASSPQGVNGYTF
TRBD2 | few | TRBJ2-7 | TRBV7-9 | TGTGCCAGCAGCCAGACTAGCGGGGAACTCCACGAGCAGTACTTC | CASSQTSGELHEQYF
- | - | TRBJ1-5 | TRBV6-1 | TGTGCCAGCAGTGAAGGCCATAGCAATCAGCCCCAGCATTTT | CASSEGHSNQPQHF
- | - | TRBJ2-1 | TRBV3-1/TRBV3-2 | TGTGCCAGCAGCCAGAATTTTCAAAATGAGCAGTTCTTC | CASSQNFQNEQFF
TRBD1 | - | TRBJ1-4 | TRBV5-1 | TGCGCCAGCAGCGCAAGGGGGCACGCGGATGAAAAACTGTTTTTT | CASSARGHADEKLFF
- | - | TRBJ2-7 | TRBV25-1 | TGTGCCAGCAGTGTTCAGGGGTTGGAGTACTTC | CASSVQGLEYF
- | many | TRBJ2-1 | TRBV12-3/TRBV12-4 | TGTGCCAGCAGTTTGGACGATGAGCAGTTCTTC | CASSLDDEQFF
- | - | TRBJ1-2 | TRBV14 | TGTGCCAGCAGCCAAGAAACATGGGATTATGGCTACACCTTC | CASSQETWDYGYTF
- | - | TRBJ2-1 | TRBV7-2 | TGTGCCAGCAGCAATTCTAGGTATGATGAGCAGTTCTTC | CASSNSRYDEQFF
- | - | TRBJ2-2 | TRBV29-1 | TGCAGCGTTATCGGCGGAACCGGGGAGCTGTTTTTT | CSVIGGTGELFF
- | - | TRBJ2-1 | TRBV9 | TGTGCCAGCAGCCCTGGGGGTTTATCCTACAATGAGCAGTTCTTC | CASSPGGLSYNEQFF
- | - | TRBJ1-4 | TRBV2 | TGTGCCAGCAGTCCGGGGATTCAAGAAAAACTGTTTTTT | CASSPGIQEKLFF
- | - | TRBJ1-2 | TRBV2 | TGTGCCAGCAGTGACATTCCCTCCGGGACGAACTATGGCTACACCTTC | CASSDIPSGTNYGYTF
- | - | TRBJ2-3 | TRBV9 | TGTGCCAGCAGCGTAGGTGGCGCCGATACACATACGCAGTATTTT | CASSVGGADTHTQYF
- | - | TRBJ1-1 | TRBV14 | TGTGCCAGCAGTCGTCAGGGGAACACTGAAGCTTTCTTT | CASSRQGNTEAFF
- | - | TRBJ1-1 | TRBV6-2/TRBV6-3 | TGTGCCAGCAGTTACAGCCTGAACACTGAAGCTTTCTTT | CASSYSLNTEAFF
- | - | TRBJ2-1 | TRBV5-4 | TGTGCCAGCAGCTTGCCTAGACAAAATGAGCAGTTCTTC | CASSLPRQNEQFF